This paragraph reports one T cell receptor beta chain. This sample is part of a study of cytomegalovirus exposure and HLA in healthy donors. PCR was performed using 60 Vbeta and 13 Jbeta primers. Using immunoSEQ multiplex PCR, the repertoire was profiled, and TCRdb retains in-frame clones only, with some absent. In total, the table holds about 150,000 clones. Trimming left V 3 bases short and J 9 bases short, with 8 bases between. The CDR3 contains 11 residues. Germline CDR1 and CDR2: MGHDK and SYGVNS. Sequenced sample: PBMCs. The clonotype comes from a woman between 50 and 59 years old in good health and CMV-seronegative. This sequence joins TRBV25-1 and TRBJ1-1; D is unresolved. The CDR3 DNA reads as TGTGCCAGCAGTGACAGTTTTAAAGCTTTCTTT. Translating it yields CASSDSFKAFF.